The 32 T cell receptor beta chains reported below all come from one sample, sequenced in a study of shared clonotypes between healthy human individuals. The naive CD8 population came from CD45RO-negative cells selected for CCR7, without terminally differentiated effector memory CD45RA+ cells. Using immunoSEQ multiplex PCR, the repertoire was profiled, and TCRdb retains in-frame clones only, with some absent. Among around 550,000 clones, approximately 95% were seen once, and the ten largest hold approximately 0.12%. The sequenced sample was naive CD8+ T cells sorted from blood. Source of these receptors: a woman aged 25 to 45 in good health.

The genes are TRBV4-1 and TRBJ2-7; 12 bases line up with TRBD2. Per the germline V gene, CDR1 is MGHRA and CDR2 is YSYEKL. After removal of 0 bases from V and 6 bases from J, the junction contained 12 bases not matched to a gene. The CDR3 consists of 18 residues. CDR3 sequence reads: CASSQDDPRTSGKVEQYF. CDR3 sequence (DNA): TGCGCCAGCAGCCAAGATGACCCCCGGACTAGCGGGAAGGTCGAGCAGTACTTC.

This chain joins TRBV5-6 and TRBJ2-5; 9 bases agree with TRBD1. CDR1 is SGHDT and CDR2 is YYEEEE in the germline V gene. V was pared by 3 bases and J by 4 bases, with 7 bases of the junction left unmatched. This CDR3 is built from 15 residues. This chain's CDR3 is CASSSEQGAPETQYF. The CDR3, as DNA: TGTGCCAGCAGCTCAGAACAGGGGGCACCAGAGACCCAGTACTTC.

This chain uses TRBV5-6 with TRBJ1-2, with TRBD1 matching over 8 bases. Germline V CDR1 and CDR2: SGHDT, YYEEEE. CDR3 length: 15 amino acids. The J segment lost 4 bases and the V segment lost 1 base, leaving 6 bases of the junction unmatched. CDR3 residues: CASSLLRGQGYGYTF. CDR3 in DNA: TGTGCCAGCAGCTTGCTCAGGGGGCAAGGCTATGGCTACACCTTC.

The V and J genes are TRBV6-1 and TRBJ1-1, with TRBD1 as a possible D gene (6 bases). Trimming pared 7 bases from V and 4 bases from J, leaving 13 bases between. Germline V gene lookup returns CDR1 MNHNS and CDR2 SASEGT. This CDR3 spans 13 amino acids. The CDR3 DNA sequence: TGTGCCAGCACCCAGAGGGGGAGCACTGAAGCTTTCTTT. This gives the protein CASTQRGSTEAFF.

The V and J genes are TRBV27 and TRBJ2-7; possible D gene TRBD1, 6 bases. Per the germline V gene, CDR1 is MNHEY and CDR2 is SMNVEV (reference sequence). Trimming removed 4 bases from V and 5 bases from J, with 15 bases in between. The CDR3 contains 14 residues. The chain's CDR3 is CASSSRQGGDEQYF. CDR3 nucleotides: TGTGCCAGCAGTTCCCGTCAAGGGGGTGACGAGCAGTACTTC.

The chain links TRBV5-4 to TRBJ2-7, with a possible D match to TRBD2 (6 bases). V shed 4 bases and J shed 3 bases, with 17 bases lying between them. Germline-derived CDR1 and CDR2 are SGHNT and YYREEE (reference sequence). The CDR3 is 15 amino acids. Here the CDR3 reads CASSGGTPKNYEQYF. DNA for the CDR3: TGTGCCAGCAGCGGCGGGACCCCAAAAAACTACGAGCAGTACTTC.

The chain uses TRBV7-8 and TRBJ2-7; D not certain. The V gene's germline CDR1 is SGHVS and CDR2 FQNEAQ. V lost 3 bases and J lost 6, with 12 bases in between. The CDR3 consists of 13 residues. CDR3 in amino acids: CASSFSVTGEQYF. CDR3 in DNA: TGTGCCAGCAGCTTTTCGGTGACGGGCGAGCAGTACTTC.

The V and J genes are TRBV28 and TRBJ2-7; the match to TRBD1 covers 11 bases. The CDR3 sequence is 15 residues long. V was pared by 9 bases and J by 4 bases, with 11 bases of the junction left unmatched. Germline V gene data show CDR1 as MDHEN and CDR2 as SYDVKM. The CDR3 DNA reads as TGTGCCAGTAAAACGAGGACAGGGGGCCAGTACGAGCAGTACTTC. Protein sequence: CASKTRTGGQYEQYF.

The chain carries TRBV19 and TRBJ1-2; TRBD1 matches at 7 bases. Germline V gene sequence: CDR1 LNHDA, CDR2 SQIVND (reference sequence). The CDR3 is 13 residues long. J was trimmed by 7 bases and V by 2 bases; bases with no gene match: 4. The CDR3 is CASSITGDSGYTF. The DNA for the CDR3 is TGTGCCAGTAGTATAACAGGGGATTCTGGCTACACCTTC.

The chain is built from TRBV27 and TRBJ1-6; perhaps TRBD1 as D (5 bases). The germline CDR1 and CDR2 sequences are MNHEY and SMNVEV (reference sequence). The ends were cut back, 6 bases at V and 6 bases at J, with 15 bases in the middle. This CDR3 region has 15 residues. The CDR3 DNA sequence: TGTGCCAGCAGGCCGGGACCGAGAATTAATTCACCCCTCCACTTT. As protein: CASRPGPRINSPLHF.

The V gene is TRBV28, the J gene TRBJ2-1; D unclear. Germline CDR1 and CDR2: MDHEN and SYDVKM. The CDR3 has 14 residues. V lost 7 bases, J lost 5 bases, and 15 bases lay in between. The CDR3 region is CASIGAYDHNEQFF. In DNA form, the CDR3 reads TGTGCCAGCATAGGAGCGTATGACCACAATGAGCAGTTCTTC.

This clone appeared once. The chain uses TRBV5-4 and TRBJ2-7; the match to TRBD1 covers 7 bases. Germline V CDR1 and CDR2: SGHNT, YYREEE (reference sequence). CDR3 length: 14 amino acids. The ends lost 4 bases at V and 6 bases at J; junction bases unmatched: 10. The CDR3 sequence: CASSHRTGSLEQYF. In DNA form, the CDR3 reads TGTGCCAGCAGCCACCGGACAGGTTCGCTCGAGCAGTACTTC.

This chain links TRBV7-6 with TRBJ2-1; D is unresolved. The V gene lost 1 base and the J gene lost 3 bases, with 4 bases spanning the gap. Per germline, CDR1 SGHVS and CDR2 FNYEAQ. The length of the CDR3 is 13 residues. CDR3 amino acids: CASSLVSYNEQFF. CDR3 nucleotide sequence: TGTGCCAGCAGCTTAGTTAGCTACAATGAGCAGTTCTTC.

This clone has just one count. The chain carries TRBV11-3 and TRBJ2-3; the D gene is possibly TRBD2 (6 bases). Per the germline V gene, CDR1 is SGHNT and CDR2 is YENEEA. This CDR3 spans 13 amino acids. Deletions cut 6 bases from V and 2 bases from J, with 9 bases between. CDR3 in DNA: TGTGCCAGCAGTGGGGACTCCACAGATACGCAGTATTTT. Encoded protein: CASSGDSTDTQYF. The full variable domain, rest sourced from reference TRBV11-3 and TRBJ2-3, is EAGVVQSPRYKIIEKKQPVAFWCNPISGHNTLYWYLQNLGQGPELLIRYENEEAVDDSQLPKDRFSAERLKGVDSTLKIQPAELGDSAVYLCASSGDSTDTQYFGPGTRLTVL.

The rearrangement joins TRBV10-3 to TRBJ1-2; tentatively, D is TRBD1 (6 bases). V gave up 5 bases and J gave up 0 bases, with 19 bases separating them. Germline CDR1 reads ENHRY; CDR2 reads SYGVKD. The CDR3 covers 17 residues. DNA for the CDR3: TGTGCCATCAGTAAGGGGGGTGAGACTATCCCTAACTATGGCTACACCTTC. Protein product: CAISKGGETIPNYGYTF.

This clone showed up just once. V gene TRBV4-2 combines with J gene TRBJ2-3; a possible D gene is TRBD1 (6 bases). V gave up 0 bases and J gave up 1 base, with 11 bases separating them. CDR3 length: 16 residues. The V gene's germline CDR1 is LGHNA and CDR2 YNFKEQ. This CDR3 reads CASSQDVPGGTDTQYF. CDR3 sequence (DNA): TGTGCCAGCAGCCAAGATGTTCCAGGGGGCACAGATACGCAGTATTTT.

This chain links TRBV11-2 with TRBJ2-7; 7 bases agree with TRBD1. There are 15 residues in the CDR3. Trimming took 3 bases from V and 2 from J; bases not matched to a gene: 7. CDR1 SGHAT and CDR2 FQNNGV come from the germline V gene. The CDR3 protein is CASSFFRDSAYEQYF. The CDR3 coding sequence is TGTGCCAGCAGCTTTTTCCGGGACAGTGCCTACGAGCAGTACTTC.

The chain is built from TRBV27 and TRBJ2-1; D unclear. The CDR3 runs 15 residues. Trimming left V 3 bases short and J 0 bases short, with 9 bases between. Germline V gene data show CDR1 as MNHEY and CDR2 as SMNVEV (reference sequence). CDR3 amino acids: CASSLGMSSYNEQFF. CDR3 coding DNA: TGTGCCAGCAGTTTGGGTATGAGCTCCTACAATGAGCAGTTCTTC.

The CDR3 DNA is TGTGCCAGCAGTTTACAGGGGATACCCTACGAGCAGTACTTC. Translating gives CASSLQGIPYEQYF. This sequence joins TRBV27 and TRBJ2-7; a possible D gene is TRBD1 (6 bases). This CDR3 has 14 amino acids. CDR1 and CDR2 from the germline V gene are MNHEY and SMNVEV (reference sequence). Trimming pared 2 bases from V and 2 bases from J, leaving 10 bases between.

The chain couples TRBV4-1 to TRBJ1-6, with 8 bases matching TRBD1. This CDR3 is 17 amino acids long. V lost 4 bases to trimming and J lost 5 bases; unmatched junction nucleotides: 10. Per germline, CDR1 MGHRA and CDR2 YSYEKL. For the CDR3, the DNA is TGCGCCAGCAGCCCCCGGACAGGGATATTGGATAATTCACCCCTCCACTTT. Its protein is CASSPRTGILDNSPLHF.

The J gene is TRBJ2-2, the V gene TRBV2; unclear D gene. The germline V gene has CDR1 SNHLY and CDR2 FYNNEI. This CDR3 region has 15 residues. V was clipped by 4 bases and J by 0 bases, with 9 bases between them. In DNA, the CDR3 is TGTGCCAGCAGTGTGGGGTTCGCGAACACCGGGGAGCTGTTTTTT. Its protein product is CASSVGFANTGELFF. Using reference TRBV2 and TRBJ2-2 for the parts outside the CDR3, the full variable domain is EPEVTQTPSHQVTQMGQEVILRCVPISNHLYFYWYRQILGQKVEFLVSFYNNEISEKSEIFDDQFSVERPDGSNFTLKIRSTKLEDSAMYFCASSVGFANTGELFFGEGSRLTVL.

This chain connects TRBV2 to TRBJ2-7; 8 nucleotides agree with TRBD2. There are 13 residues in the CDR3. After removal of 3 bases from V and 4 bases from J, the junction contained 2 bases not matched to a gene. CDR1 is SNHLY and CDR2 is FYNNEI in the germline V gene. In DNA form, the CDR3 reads TGTGCCAGCAGTGAGGGACTAGAATACGAGCAGTACTTC. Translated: CASSEGLEYEQYF.

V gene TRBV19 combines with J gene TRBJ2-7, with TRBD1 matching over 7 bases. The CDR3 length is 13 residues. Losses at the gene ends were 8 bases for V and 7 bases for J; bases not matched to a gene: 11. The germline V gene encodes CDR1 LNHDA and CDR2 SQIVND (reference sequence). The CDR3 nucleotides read TGTGCCAGTTCCCGTCAGGGGGTGGGGGAGCAGTACTTC. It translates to CASSRQGVGEQYF.

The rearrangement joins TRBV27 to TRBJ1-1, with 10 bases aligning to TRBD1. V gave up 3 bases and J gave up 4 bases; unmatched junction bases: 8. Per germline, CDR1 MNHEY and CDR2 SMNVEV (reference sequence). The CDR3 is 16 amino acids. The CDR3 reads CASSFTGTGVLTEAFF. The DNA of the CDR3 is TGTGCCAGCAGTTTCACCGGGACAGGGGTACTCACTGAAGCTTTCTTT.

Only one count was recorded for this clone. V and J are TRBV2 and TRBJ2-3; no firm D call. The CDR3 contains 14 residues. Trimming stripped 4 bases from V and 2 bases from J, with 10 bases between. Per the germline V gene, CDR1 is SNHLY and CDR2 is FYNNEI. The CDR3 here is CASSGSLHTDTQYF. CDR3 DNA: TGTGCCAGCAGTGGAAGTCTCCACACAGATACGCAGTATTTT.

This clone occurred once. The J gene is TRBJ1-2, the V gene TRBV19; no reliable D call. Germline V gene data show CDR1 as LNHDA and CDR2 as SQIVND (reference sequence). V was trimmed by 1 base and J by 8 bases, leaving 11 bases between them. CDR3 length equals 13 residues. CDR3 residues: CASSIVSGSGYTF. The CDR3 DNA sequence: TGTGCCAGTAGTATAGTGTCGGGGAGCGGCTACACCTTC.

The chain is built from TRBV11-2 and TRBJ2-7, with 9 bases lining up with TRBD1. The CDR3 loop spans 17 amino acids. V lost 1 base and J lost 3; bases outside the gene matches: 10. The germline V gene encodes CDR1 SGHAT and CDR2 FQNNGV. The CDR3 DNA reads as TGTGCCAGCAGCTTAGCCTTTACAGGGACAGGGATCTACGAGCAGTACTTC. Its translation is CASSLAFTGTGIYEQYF.

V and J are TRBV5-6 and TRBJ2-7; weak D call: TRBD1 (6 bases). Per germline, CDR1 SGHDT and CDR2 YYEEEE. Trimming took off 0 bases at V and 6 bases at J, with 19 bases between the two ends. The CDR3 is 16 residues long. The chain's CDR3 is CASSLVQGVPVGEQYF. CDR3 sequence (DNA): TGTGCCAGCAGCTTGGTACAGGGAGTCCCAGTGGGCGAGCAGTACTTC.

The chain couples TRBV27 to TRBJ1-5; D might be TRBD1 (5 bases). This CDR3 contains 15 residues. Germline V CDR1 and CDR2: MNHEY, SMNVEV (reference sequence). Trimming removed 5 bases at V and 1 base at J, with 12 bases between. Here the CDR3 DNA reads TGTGCCAGCAGTCCGGGACCTGGGAGCAATCAGCCCCAGCATTTT. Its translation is CASSPGPGSNQPQHF.

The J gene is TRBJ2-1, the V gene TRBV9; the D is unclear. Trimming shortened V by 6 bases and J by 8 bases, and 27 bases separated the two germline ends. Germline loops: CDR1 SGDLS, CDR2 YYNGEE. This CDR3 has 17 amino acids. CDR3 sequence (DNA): TGTGCCAGCACCCCTTTAAACCGGCCTCGAGACGGCGATGAGCAGTTCTTC. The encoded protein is CASTPLNRPRDGDEQFF.

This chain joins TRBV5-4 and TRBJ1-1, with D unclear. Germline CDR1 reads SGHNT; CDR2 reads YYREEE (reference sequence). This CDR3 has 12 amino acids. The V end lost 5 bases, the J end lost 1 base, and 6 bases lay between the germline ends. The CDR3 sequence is CASRRGNTEAFF. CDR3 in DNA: TGTGCCAGCAGGCGGGGGAACACTGAAGCTTTCTTT.

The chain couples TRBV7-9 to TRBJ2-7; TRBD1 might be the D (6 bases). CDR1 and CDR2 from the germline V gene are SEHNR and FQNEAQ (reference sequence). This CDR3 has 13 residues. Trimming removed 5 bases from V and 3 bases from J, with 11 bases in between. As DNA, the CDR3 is TGTGCCAGCAGCCCTCGGACAGACTACGAGCAGTACTTC. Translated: CASSPRTDYEQYF.